These 21 T cell receptor beta chains originate from one sample sequenced in a study of T cell clonality in common variable immunodeficiency. Study-level findings and limits: Reportedly, TCR beta sequences from common variable immunodeficiency showed fewer deletions and N-nucleotide insertions.

The repertoire was sequenced with immunoSEQ multiplex PCR; TCRdb's copy has only in-frame clones and lacks some. Singletons are absent from the sample, which has tens of thousands of clones. These receptors lack a known antigen. What was sequenced was peripheral blood mononuclear cells. All receptors derive from a human donor with common variable immunodeficiency.

This clone appeared many times. Read data end 3 residues before the CDR3 end; the end is taken from the germline J gene. The rearrangement joins TRBV19 to TRBJ1-5; D is uncertain. Trimming removed 0 bases from V and 2 bases from J, with 5 bases in between. Germline assignment: CDR1 LNHDA and CDR2 SQIVND (reference sequence). The CDR3 is made up of 14 amino acids. The CDR3 DNA, read in part, is TGTGCCAGTAGTATAGACAGCGGCAATCAGCCC. Its protein is CASSIDSGNQP. The full CDR3 protein is CASSIDSGNQPQHF.

Remarks on this clone: Read coverage stops 3 residues before the CDR3 terminus; the germline J gene supplies the remainder. The chain links TRBV7-2 to TRBJ2-7; the match to TRBD2 covers 9 bases. Germline V gives CDR1 SGHTA, CDR2 FQGNSA. J was trimmed by 4 bases and V by 0 bases; bases with no gene match: 7. The length of the CDR3 is 16 residues. CDR3 bases read: TGTGCCAGCAGCTTAGCTCGGCTAGCGGGAAGATACGAG. Amino acids: CASSLARLAGRYE. The full CDR3 is CASSLARLAGRYEQYF.

There are many counts of this clone. The CDR3 end is not reached by the read, which stops 3 residues before it; the germline J gene fills it in. The chain links TRBV20-1 to TRBJ2-7; D might be TRBD1 (6 bases). CDR3 length equals 11 residues. V shed 3 bases and J shed 6 bases, with 9 bases lying between them. Per the germline V gene, CDR1 is DFQATT and CDR2 is SNEGSKA (reference sequence). The CDR3 loop is CSARQGPEQYF. Incomplete CDR3 DNA: TGCAGTGCTAGGCAGGGGCCCGAG.

This clone showed up many times. The read is 3 residues too short to cover the CDR3 end, so that end is filled in from the germline J gene. The V gene is TRBV19, the J gene TRBJ2-4; perhaps TRBD1 as D (5 bases). The CDR3 loop spans 15 amino acids. CDR1 is LNHDA and CDR2 is SQIVND in the germline V gene (reference sequence). The V end lost 2 bases, the J end lost 4 bases, and 12 bases lay between the germline ends. CDR3 sequence: CASSIFQQGKNIQYF. The sequenced part of the CDR3 DNA is TGTGCCAGTAGTATATTCCAGCAGGGAAAAAACATT.

CDR3 DNA, as far as it was read: TGTGCCAGCAGTTACCCGCGGGGGGGAGAGACC. Translating it yields CASSYPRGGET. The full CDR3 protein is CASSYPRGGETQYF. The genes are TRBV6-2 or TRBV6-3 and TRBJ2-5, with 9 bases aligning to TRBD2. The read is 3 residues too short to cover the CDR3 end, so that end is filled in from the germline J gene. Germline V gene data show CDR1 as MNHEY and CDR2 as SVGEGT. V trimming: 2 bases; J trimming: 4 bases; junction bases outside the gene matches: 2. This CDR3 has 14 residues.

This clone was counted a few times. The CDR3 is cut off 3 residues early in the read; its end comes from the germline J gene. This chain uses TRBV19 with TRBJ2-5; 8 nucleotides align to TRBD2. The ends lost 5 bases at V and 4 bases at J; junction bases unmatched: 6. This CDR3 region has 14 residues. Germline loops: CDR1 LNHDA, CDR2 SQIVND (reference sequence). The chain's CDR3 is CASSPSGGRETQYF. Incomplete CDR3 DNA: TGTGCCAGTAGTCCATCGGGGGGGCGAGAGACC.

The table lists this clone with a few counts. The read stops 3 residues short of the end of the CDR3; the missing end is completed from the germline J gene. The rearrangement joins TRBV19 to TRBJ1-1; D is ambiguous. In germline, CDR1 is LNHDA, CDR2 SQIVND (reference sequence). The germline V and J ends were trimmed by 10 bases and 0 bases, with 12 bases remaining between them. The CDR3 totals 13 residues. The DNA read from the CDR3 is TGTGCCATCAGAGACACCCTGAACACTGAA. Its translation: CAIRDTLNTE. In full, the CDR3 reads CAIRDTLNTEAFF.

Turning to this clone: Read coverage stops 3 residues before the CDR3 terminus; the germline J gene supplies the remainder. The chain is built from TRBV18 and TRBJ2-7, with D possibly being TRBD1 (6 bases). Trimming took off 3 bases at V and 5 bases at J, with 20 bases between the two ends. CDR3 size: 16 residues. From germline, CDR1 is KGHSH and CDR2 LQKENI. CDR3 residues: CASSPATGNQINEQYF. CDR3 DNA (partial): TGTGCCAGCTCACCTGCCACAGGGAATCAGATAAACGAG.

This clone was seen repeatedly, ten times or more. The read terminates 3 residues before the CDR3 end, so the remaining end is supplied by the germline J gene. The V and J genes are TRBV23-1 and TRBJ1-3; possibly TRBD1 for D (6 bases). TRBV23-1 is an open reading frame whose function is uncertain. The CDR3 is 19 residues long. The V gene lost 10 bases and the J gene lost 0 bases, with 28 bases spanning the gap. The CDR3 bases that were read are TGCGCCACCCACGTACCTGGGACATCCCTCATTAGCTCTGGAAACACC. Translating gives CATHVPGTSLISSGNT. The entire CDR3 is CATHVPGTSLISSGNTIYF.

This clone was seen repeatedly, ten times or more. The CDR3 end lies 3 residues beyond the end of the read and is filled in from the germline J gene. The chain couples TRBV7-6 to TRBJ2-2; D uncertain. Trimming cost V 1 base and J 3 bases, with 12 bases left between them. Germline V lookup: CDR1 SGHVS, CDR2 FNYEAQ. The CDR3 consists of 16 residues. Incomplete CDR3 DNA: TGTGCCAGCAGCTTAGGGCCCCTCCGAGACACCGGGGAG. Translating gives CASSLGPLRDTGE. The complete CDR3 reads CASSLGPLRDTGELFF.

This clone was counted between two and nine times. The read finishes 3 residues shy of the CDR3 end, and the germline J gene is used to complete it. The rearrangement links TRBV18 to TRBJ1-2; 8 bases map to TRBD1. CDR3 length: 14 residues. Unmatched junction bases numbered 9, after V lost 8 bases and J lost 4 bases. Germline V lookup: CDR1 KGHSH, CDR2 LQKENI. Partial CDR3 DNA: TGTGCCAGCCCATCGGAAACAGGGGGCTATGGC. Its protein is CASPSETGGYG. The full CDR3 protein is CASPSETGGYGYTF.

This clone was recorded at least ten times. The DNA ends 3 residues before the CDR3 does, and the rest of the CDR3 is filled in from the germline J gene. The chain links TRBV7-8 to TRBJ1-1; no clear D. The length of the CDR3 is 13 residues. The germline CDR1 and CDR2 sequences are SGHVS and FQNEAQ. V shed 3 bases and J shed 3 bases, with 8 bases lying between them. The CDR3 sequence: CASSLNSDTEAFF. CDR3 DNA, as far as it was read: TGTGCCAGCAGCTTGAACAGTGACACTGAA.

This clone occurred many times. The read terminates 3 residues ahead of where the CDR3 ends, so the germline J gene completes it. This chain links TRBV20-1 with TRBJ2-1; 9 bases map to TRBD2. Germline loops: CDR1 DFQATT, CDR2 SNEGSKA (reference sequence). V shed 1 base and J 0 bases; nucleotides not matched to a gene: 4. This CDR3 has 16 amino acids. CDR3 protein: CSARAETSGSYNEQFF. CDR3 bases read: TGCAGTGCTAGAGCCGAGACTAGCGGCTCCTACAATGAG.

This clone appeared a few times. Coverage ceases 3 residues before the CDR3 finishes, and the germline J gene fills in the end. The chain has TRBV7-8 and TRBJ2-7; 9 positions match TRBD2. The CDR3 extends over 14 amino acids. CDR1 is SGHVS and CDR2 is FQNEAQ in the germline V gene. After removal of 3 bases from V and 2 bases from J, the junction contained 2 bases not matched to a gene. CDR3 protein: CASSLTSGAYEQYF. CDR3 DNA (partial): TGTGCCAGCAGCTTGACTAGCGGTGCCTACGAG.

This clone was seen more than once but under ten times. Read coverage stops 3 residues before the CDR3 terminus; the germline J gene supplies the remainder. This rearrangement joins TRBV10-2 to TRBJ1-5; 9 nucleotides match TRBD1. From germline, CDR1 is WSHSY and CDR2 SAAADI. The CDR3 is made up of 14 amino acids. The chain's CDR3 is CASQGQGLNLPQHF. Partial CDR3 DNA: TGCGCCAGCCAAGGACAGGGGCTAAATTTACCC.

This clone occurred many times. The read terminates 3 residues ahead of where the CDR3 ends, so the germline J gene completes it. V usage is TRBV29-1 and J usage is TRBJ1-1; D may be TRBD1 (5 bases). The CDR3 loop spans 11 amino acids. CDR1 SQVTM and CDR2 ANQGSEA come from the germline V gene. Trimming shortened V by 4 bases and J by 5 bases, and 8 bases separated the two germline ends. CDR3 loop: CSVVRGTEAFF. Partial CDR3 DNA: TGCAGCGTTGTCCGGGGGACTGAA.

Concerning this clone: The observed sequence ends 3 residues before the CDR3 terminus, with the missing tail filled in from the germline J gene. J is TRBJ1-2 and V is TRBV2; D is possibly TRBD1 (5 bases). V was clipped by 6 bases and J by 4 bases, with 18 bases between them. CDR3 size: 15 residues. Germline CDR1 is SNHLY and CDR2 is FYNNEI. CDR3 bases read: TGTGCCAGCAGCTACAACGGGGGGGGTACCTATGGC. The encoded protein is CASSYNGGGTYG. The whole CDR3 protein reads CASSYNGGGTYGYTF. The variable domain in full, with the rest retrieved from reference TRBV2 and TRBJ1-2, is EPEVTQTPSHQVTQMGQEVILRCVPISNHLYFYWYRQILGQKVEFLVSFYNNEISEKSEIFDDQFSVERPDGSNFTLKIRSTKLEDSAMYFCASSYNGGGTYGYTFGSGTRLTVV.

A word on this clone: The CDR3 end lies 3 residues beyond the end of the read and is filled in from the germline J gene. V is TRBV2 and J is TRBJ1-3; 7 nucleotides align to TRBD1. The germline CDR1 and CDR2 sequences are SNHLY and FYNNEI. After removal of 5 bases from V and 6 bases from J, the junction contained 7 bases not matched to a gene. The CDR3 sequence is 14 residues long. The covered CDR3 bases are TGTGCCAGCAGTCCCGACAGGGTCGCAAACACC. Protein product: CASSPDRVANT. The complete CDR3 protein is CASSPDRVANTIYF.

This clone occurred many times. From the germline J gene comes the end of the CDR3, since the read stops 3 residues before it. The chain carries TRBV20-1 and TRBJ2-3; D perhaps matches TRBD1 (6 bases). The CDR3 extends over 19 amino acids. Trimming took off 0 bases at V and 0 bases at J, with 22 bases between the two ends. The germline gives CDR1 DFQATT, CDR2 SNEGSKA (reference sequence). CDR3 bases read: TGCAGTGCTAGAGATAGGGAACAGGGTAGGCCCTCTAGCACAGATACG. Protein product: CSARDREQGRPSSTDT. The full CDR3 protein reads CSARDREQGRPSSTDTQYF.

At least ten counts were recorded for this clone. The read finishes 3 residues shy of the CDR3 end, and the germline J gene is used to complete it. This chain joins TRBV15 and TRBJ1-1; TRBD1 is a possible D gene (5 bases). The CDR3 extends over 11 amino acids. Per the germline V gene, CDR1 is LNHNV and CDR2 is YYDKDF (reference sequence). The DNA read from the CDR3 is TGTGCCACCAGCAGACAGGACACG. Translating it yields CATSRQDT. The CDR3 as a whole reads CATSRQDTAFF.

This clone was counted many times. The read gets to within 3 residues of the CDR3 end, and the germline J gene fills in the rest. The chain carries TRBV6-1 and TRBJ2-7; the D gene is possibly TRBD2 (7 bases). CDR3 length: 13 amino acids. Germline V gives CDR1 MNHNS, CDR2 SASEGT. Between the trimmed V and J ends, which lost 4 bases and 2 bases, there was a span of 9 bases. The chain's CDR3 is CASSGGGTYEQYF. The part of the CDR3 DNA that was read is TGTGCCAGCAGTGGCGGGGGCACCTACGAG.